This TCR beta chain was observed in a study of T cells in Graves' hyperthyroidism and ophthalmopathy. The overall study: Peripheral blood samples were taken at initial diagnosis, prior to any treatment.

This clonotype has more than one count but fewer than ten. Possible read error: a much larger clone is one base away. This CDR3 contains 13 residues. Looked up from germline, CDR1 is SGHRS and CDR2 is YFSETQ. RNA transcripts gave rise to amplified TCR beta CDR3 regions. The TCR CDR3 was amplified in a first-round RT-PCR using the HTBI primer set. Each CDR3 protein gets one entry after TCRdb re-called the multiplex PCR reads with MiXCR. The sample has around 340,000 distinct CDR3 sequences; approximately 18% are singletons. Diagnostic assessment was based on clinical symptoms, serum thyroxine and TRAb, thyroid ultrasound and orbital computed tomography.

V is TRBV5-1 and J is TRBJ2-1; 12 positions match TRBD2. The sequencing input was blood. The clonotype originates from a woman in her twenties or thirties with Graves' hyperthyroidism that later progressed to Graves' ophthalmopathy. The CDR3 coding sequence is TGCGCCAACAGCTCTAGCGGGAGGGTTGAGCAGTTCTTC. This translates into CANSSSGRVEQFF.